A selection of T cell receptor beta chains follows, all from one sample in a study of T cell changes during pregnancy in multiple sclerosis. TCRdb's table, derived via immunoSEQ multiplex PCR, lists solely in-frame clones and lacks some. Among 84,000 or so clones listed, 94% were seen once. This material consisted of peripheral blood, taken in the third trimester of pregnancy. Receptors originate from a female donor with multiple sclerosis, enrolled in a pregnancy study. CDR3s include the opening cysteine and the closing phenylalanine or tryptophan. A D gene is named only where the DNA matches it firmly. Where a row states a size, it is once, few, many or the class of an expanded clone; other rows omit it.

TRBJ2-5,TRBD2,TRBV5-6,NA,TGTGCCAGCAGCCGTGGACTAGCGGGGGATAACTTC,CASSRGLAGDNF
TRBJ2-7,TRBD1,TRBV11-2,NA,TGTGCCAGCAGCTCTAGCATACAGGGGTCCTACGAGCAGTACTTC,CASSSSIQGSYEQYF
TRBJ1-4,NA,TRBV5-1,NA,TGCGCCAGCAGCTTGTCTAGCTTTTTTAATGAAAAACTGTTTTTT,CASSLSSFFNEKLFF
TRBJ2-1,NA,TRBV15,NA,TGTGCCACCAGCATGAGGACACTCCGACTTTACAATGAGCAGTTCTTC,CATSMRTLRLYNEQFF
TRBJ2-7,TRBD1,TRBV27,NA,TGTGCCAGCAGTACCGGGACAGGGGTATTCTACGAGCAGTACTTC,CASSTGTGVFYEQYF
TRBJ2-4,TRBD2,TRBV19,NA,TGTGCCAGTAGTATTTTGGCGGGAGGTTCGGATCAGTACTTC,CASSILAGGSDQYF
TRBJ2-2,TRBD2,TRBV7-2,NA,TGTGCCAGCAGCCCGGGGGGGCCGGTCACCGGGGAGCTGTTTTTT,CASSPGGPVTGELFF
TRBJ2-5,NA,TRBV11-2,NA,TGTGCCAGCAGCTTAGGTCGAGCCTTCCAAGAGACCCAGTACTTC,CASSLGRAFQETQYF
TRBJ1-1,TRBD1,TRBV6-6,NA,TGTGCCAGCCACGGGACAGGGGGCCTCTACACTGAAGCTTTCTTT,CASHGTGGLYTEAFF
TRBJ2-3,NA,TRBV2,NA,TGTGCCAGCAGCGCCAACGGGGGTGAGGCGCAGTATTTT,CASSANGGEAQYF
TRBJ1-1,TRBD1,TRBV11-2,few,TGTGCCAGCAGCACTACCATTGGGACAGGCGCGGGGGCTTTCTTT,CASSTTIGTGAGAFF
TRBJ1-1,NA,TRBV6-5,NA,TGTGCCAGCAGCCTCTCTAACACTGAAGCTTTCTTT,CASSLSNTEAFF
TRBJ2-3,NA,TRBV6-6,NA,TGTGCCAGCAGTTTTTTGGCATCAGATACGCAGTATTTT,CASSFLASDTQYF
TRBJ2-3,NA,TRBV6-5,NA,TGTGCCAGCAGTTTAAGTACGGGGACTAGCACAGATACGCAGTATTTT,CASSLSTGTSTDTQYF
TRBJ1-2,TRBD1,TRBV2,few,TGTGCCAGCAGTGGAACAGGGGGCGGCTACACCTTC,CASSGTGGGYTF
TRBJ2-5,NA,TRBV18,NA,TGTGCCAGCTCACCCCTCCCCAGGGGAGAGACCCAGTACTTC,CASSPLPRGETQYF
TRBJ1-2,TRBD1,TRBV6-5,NA,TGTGCCAGCAGGCCCGGGACAGGGTCCCTGACAGGCTACACCTTC,CASRPGTGSLTGYTF